This TCR beta chain was captured in a study of blood T cell repertoires in COVID-19. This clone has ten or more counts. The CDR3 has 15 amino acids. CDR1 is KGHSH, CDR2 LQKENI, per germline. The V end lost 1 base, the J end lost 6 bases, and 15 bases lay between the germline ends. Some clones are missing from TCRdb's copy, which holds only in-frame ones; the method was immunoSEQ multiplex PCR. The table lists some 280,000 clones, roughly 89% of them singletons, with approximately 0.94% in the top ten. The sample was peripheral blood. J is TRBJ1-2 and V is TRBV18, with D uncertain. This TCR was sampled from a woman between 40 and 50 years old who had recovered from COVID-19. CDR3 loop: CASSPQYGGEDGYTF. As DNA, the CDR3 is TGTGCCAGCTCACCACAGTACGGCGGGGAGGATGGCTACACCTTC.